In this sample, the clone carrying this T cell receptor (beta chain) turned up a few times. Treatment: oral pan-JAK inhibitor, 5-10 mg twice daily. Following extraction, RNA underwent reverse transcription to cDNA, which served as the sequencing template. The table came from immunoSEQ multiplex PCR; TCRdb's copy has only in-frame clones and leaves some out. Of under 350,000 clones listed, about 62% are singletons. Trimming removed 7 bases from V and 7 bases from J, with 16 bases in between. The germline V gene has CDR1 SQVTM and CDR2 ANQGSEA. The CDR3 is 13 amino acids. The sample belongs to a study of CD8+ T cells in alopecia areata.

This chain joins TRBV29-1 and TRBJ2-2, with no clear D. This clonotype was sampled from a human donor with alopecia areata. The sequencing used CD4+ T cells sorted from blood, collected at week 24, from a patient treated with tofacitinib. This chain's CDR3 is CSAIPPVGGELFF. Here the CDR3 DNA reads TGCAGCGCTATACCGCCGGTCGGCGGGGAGCTGTTTTTT.